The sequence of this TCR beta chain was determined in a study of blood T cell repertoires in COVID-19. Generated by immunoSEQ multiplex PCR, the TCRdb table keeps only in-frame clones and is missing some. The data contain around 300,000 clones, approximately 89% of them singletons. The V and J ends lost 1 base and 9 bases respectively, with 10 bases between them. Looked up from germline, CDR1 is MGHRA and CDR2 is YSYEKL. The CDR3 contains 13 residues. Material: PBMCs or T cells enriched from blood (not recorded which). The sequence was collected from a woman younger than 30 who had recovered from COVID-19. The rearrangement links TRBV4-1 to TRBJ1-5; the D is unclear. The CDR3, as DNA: TGCGCCAGCAGCCAAGGGGCCCAAGCGCCCCAGCATTTT. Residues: CASSQGAQAPQHF.